This T cell receptor (beta chain) was sequenced during a study of blood T cell repertoires in COVID-19. The CDR3 is 14 residues long. V dropped 2 bases and J dropped 6 bases, with 13 bases sitting between them. The germline V gene encodes CDR1 MNHEY and CDR2 SVGAGI. Produced via immunoSEQ multiplex PCR; TCRdb's table is partial and in-frame only. There are about 120,000 clones in the sample; around 83% occur only once, and 5.5% to 6.5% lies in the top ten. The receptor's source is an elderly man with active or convalescent COVID-19. The sequencing sample was made of peripheral blood. The gene calls are TRBV6-5 and TRBJ1-2; possibly TRBD1 for D (6 bases). CDR3 DNA: TGTGCCAGCAGTTACCAGACAGGTCGGGATGGCTACACCTTC. It translates to CASSYQTGRDGYTF.